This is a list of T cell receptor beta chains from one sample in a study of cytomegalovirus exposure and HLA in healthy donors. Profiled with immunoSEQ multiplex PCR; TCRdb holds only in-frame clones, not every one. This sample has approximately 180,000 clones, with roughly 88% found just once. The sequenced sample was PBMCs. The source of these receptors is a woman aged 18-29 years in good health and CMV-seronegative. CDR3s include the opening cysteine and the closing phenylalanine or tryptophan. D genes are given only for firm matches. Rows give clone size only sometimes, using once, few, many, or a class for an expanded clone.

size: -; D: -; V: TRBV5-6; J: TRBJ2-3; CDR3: CASSLRSSKVTDTQYF; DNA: TGTGCCAGCAGCTTGAGATCTTCTAAAGTCACAGATACGCAGTATTTT
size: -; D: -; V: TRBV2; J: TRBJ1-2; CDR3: CARQGVYGYTF; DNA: TGTGCCAGACAGGGTGTCTATGGCTACACCTTC
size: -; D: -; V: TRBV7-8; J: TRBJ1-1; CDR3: CASSPGLGGEAFF; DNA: TGTGCCAGCAGCCCAGGGCTCGGTGGTGAAGCTTTCTTT
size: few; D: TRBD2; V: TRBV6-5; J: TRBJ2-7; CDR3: CASSREGLAGVEQYF; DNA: TGTGCCAGCAGCCGCGAGGGACTAGCGGGAGTCGAGCAGTACTTC
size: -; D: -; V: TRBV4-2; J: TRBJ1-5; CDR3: CASSQDGGVEDQPQHF; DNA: TGTGCCAGCAGCCAAGATGGGGGGGTTGAAGATCAGCCCCAGCATTTT
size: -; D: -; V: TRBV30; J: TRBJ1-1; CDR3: CAWSAEPANKAFF; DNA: TGTGCCTGGAGTGCCGAACCCGCGAATAAAGCTTTCTTT
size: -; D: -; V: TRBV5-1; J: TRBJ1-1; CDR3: CASSLKGEGQKTFF; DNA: TGCGCCAGCAGCTTGAAAGGGGAGGGGCAGAAGACTTTCTTT
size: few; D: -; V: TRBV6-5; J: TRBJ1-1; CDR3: CASSQRQLNTEAFF; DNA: TGTGCCAGCAGTCAAAGACAGCTGAACACTGAAGCTTTCTTT
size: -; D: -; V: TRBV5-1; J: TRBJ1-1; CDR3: CASRRQPHDTEAFF; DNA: TGCGCCAGCAGGCGCCAACCCCACGACACTGAAGCTTTCTTT
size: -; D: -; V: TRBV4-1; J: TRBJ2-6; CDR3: CASSQDQVSGANVLTF; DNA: TGCGCCAGCAGCCAAGATCAGGTCTCTGGGGCCAACGTCCTGACTTTC